This TCR beta chain appears in the sequencing data of a study of T cells after yellow fever vaccination. Germline V lookup: CDR1 MNHNS, CDR2 SASEGT. V shed 8 bases and J 6 bases; nucleotides not matched to a gene: 8. CDR3 size: 13 residues. A 5'RACE template-switching step, the method used to make TCR cDNA, added a universal primer site and UMIs. TCRdb passed the 5' RACE reads through MiXCR, listing each CDR3 protein once. The sample includes some 420,000 distinct CDR3 sequences, roughly 20% of them seen just once. This clonotype was seen a handful of times. The antigen remains unidentified. Overall study findings and caveats: Clones from primary vaccination mostly reappeared after the booster (around 96% CD4, around 90% CD8).

The sequence was collected from a man between 18 and 35 years old who received the YFV17D yellow fever vaccine. This sample comprised PBMCs, obtained before the yellow fever booster vaccination. The chain joins TRBV6-1 to TRBJ2-3; 7 nucleotides match TRBD2. CDR3: CASRTRVWDTQYF. The CDR3 nucleotides read TGTGCCAGCCGGACTAGGGTATGGGATACGCAGTATTTT.